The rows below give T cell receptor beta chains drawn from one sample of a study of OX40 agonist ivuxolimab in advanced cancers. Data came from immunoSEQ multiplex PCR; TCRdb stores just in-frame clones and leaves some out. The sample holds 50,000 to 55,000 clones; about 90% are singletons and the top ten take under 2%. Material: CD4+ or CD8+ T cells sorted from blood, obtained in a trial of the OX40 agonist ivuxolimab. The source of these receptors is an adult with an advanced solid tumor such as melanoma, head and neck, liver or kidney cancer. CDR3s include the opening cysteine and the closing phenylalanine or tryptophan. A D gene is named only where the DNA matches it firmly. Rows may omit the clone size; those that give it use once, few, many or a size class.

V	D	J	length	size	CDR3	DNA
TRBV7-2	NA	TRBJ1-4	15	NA	CASSLRGNVNEKLFF	TGTGCCAGCAGCTTAAGGGGGAACGTTAATGAAAAACTGTTTTTT
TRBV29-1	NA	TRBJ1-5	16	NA	CSVIWWGSGLNQPQHF	TGCAGCGTCATTTGGTGGGGATCTGGGTTGAATCAGCCCCAGCATTTT
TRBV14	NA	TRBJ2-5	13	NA	CASSRRRAETQYF	TGTGCCAGCAGCCGCCGCAGGGCGGAGACCCAGTACTTC
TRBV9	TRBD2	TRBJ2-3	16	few	CASSVAPGGGTDTQYF	TGTGCCAGCAGCGTAGCTCCGGGAGGTGGGACAGATACGCAGTATTTT
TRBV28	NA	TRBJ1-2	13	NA	CASSFRDSYGYTF	TGTGCCAGCAGTTTTAGAGACAGCTATGGCTACACCTTC
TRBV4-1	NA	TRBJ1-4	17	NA	CASKDRLPRSTNEKLFF	TGCGCCAGCAAAGACAGACTCCCCCGGTCTACTAATGAAAAACTGTTTTTT
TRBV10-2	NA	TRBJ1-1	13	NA	CASGNGKNTEAFF	TGCGCCAGCGGGAACGGGAAGAACACTGAAGCTTTCTTT
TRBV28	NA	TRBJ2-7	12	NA	CASTMQRSYQYF	TGTGCCAGCACTATGCAACGGAGCTATCAGTACTTC
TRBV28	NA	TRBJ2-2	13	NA	CASSAPPAGELFF	TGTGCCAGCAGTGCGCCTCCTGCCGGGGAGCTGTTTTTT
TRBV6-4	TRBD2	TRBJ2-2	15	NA	CASSSGLAGSGELFF	TGTGCCAGCAGCTCGGGACTAGCGGGGTCCGGGGAGCTGTTTTTT
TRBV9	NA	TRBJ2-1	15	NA	CASSAARGTYNEQFF	TGTGCCAGCAGCGCCGCAAGGGGGACCTACAATGAGCAGTTCTTC
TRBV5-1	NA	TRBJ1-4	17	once	CASRPARGVEIGEKLFF	TGCGCCAGCAGGCCCGCCCGTGGAGTTGAGATTGGTGAAAAACTGTTTTTT
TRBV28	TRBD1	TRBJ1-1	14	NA	CASSFDRVRTEAFF	TGTGCCAGCAGTTTCGACAGGGTAAGGACTGAAGCTTTCTTT
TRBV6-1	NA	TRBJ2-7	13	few	CASSSSDSYEQYF	TGTGCCAGCAGTTCTTCAGACAGCTACGAGCAGTACTTC
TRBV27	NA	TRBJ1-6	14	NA	CASSLNPRNSPLHF	TGTGCCAGCAGTTTAAATCCCCGTAATTCACCCCTCCACTTT
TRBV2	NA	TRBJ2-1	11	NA	CASRSQVEQFF	TGTGCCAGCAGATCACAGGTTGAGCAGTTCTTC
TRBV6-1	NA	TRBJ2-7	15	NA	CASSAPRGLTYEQYF	TGTGCCAGCAGTGCCCCCCGGGGGCTCACCTACGAGCAGTACTTC